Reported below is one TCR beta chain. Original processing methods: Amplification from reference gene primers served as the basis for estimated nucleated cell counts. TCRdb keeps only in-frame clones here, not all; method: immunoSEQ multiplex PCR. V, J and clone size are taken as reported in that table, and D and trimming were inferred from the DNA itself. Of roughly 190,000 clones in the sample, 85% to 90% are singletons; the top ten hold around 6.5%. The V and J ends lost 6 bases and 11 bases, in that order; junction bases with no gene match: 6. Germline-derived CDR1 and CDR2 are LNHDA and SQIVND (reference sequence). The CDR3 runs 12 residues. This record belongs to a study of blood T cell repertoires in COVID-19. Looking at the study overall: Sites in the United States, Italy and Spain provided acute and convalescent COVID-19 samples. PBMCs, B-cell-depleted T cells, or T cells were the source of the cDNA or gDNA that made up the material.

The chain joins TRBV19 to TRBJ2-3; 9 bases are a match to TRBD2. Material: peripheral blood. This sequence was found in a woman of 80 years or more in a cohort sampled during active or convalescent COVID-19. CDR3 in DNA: TGTGCCAGTAGCCTAGGACTAGCGAAGCAGTATTTT. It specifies CASSLGLAKQYF.